Below are 25 T cell receptor beta chains sequenced from a single sample in a study of response to subunit inactivated influenza vaccine. MiXCR was run by TCRdb on the RT-PCR reads, yielding one entry per CDR3 protein. The profile shows approximately 700,000 distinct CDR3 sequences, more than 11% of them singletons. Material: PBMCs from blood, obtained roughly 2 weeks before vaccination. These receptors were obtained from a man aged 50-59 years who received an inactivated influenza vaccine.

Only one count was recorded for this clonotype. The J gene is TRBJ1-1, the V gene TRBV5-1, with 8 bases identical to TRBD1. Losses at the gene ends were 1 base for V and 1 base for J; bases not matched to a gene: 6. The germline V gene encodes CDR1 SGHRS and CDR2 YFSETQ. The CDR3 is made up of 16 amino acids. CDR3 protein: CASSLLAGGANTEAFF. CDR3 DNA sequence: TGCGCCAGCAGCTTGTTAGCAGGGGGCGCGAACACTGAAGCTTTCTTT.

This rearrangement joins TRBV7-9 to TRBJ1-2, with D possibly matching TRBD1 (6 bases). Germline values: CDR1 SEHNR, CDR2 FQNEAQ (reference sequence). Trimming removed 5 bases at V and 10 bases at J, with 17 bases between. The CDR3 runs 13 residues. In DNA, the CDR3 is TGTGCCAGCAGCCCGGGACACCGGTCGAACTACACCTTC. Protein: CASSPGHRSNYTF.

This clonotype appeared a few times. The chain combines TRBV4-2 with TRBJ1-4; tentatively, D is TRBD1 (5 bases). Deletions cut 1 base from V and 8 bases from J, with 14 bases between. Looked up from germline, CDR1 is LGHNA and CDR2 is YNFKEQ. CDR3 length: 15 residues. The CDR3 loop is CASSQGDGVQEKLFF. DNA of the CDR3: TGTGCCAGCAGCCAAGGGGACGGTGTTCAAGAAAAACTGTTTTTT.

This rearrangement joins TRBV6-2 or TRBV6-3 to TRBJ2-7; possibly TRBD1 for D (5 bases). The CDR3 runs to 17 residues. The germline V and J ends were trimmed by 5 bases and 5 bases, with 25 bases remaining between them. Per the germline V gene, CDR1 is MNHEY and CDR2 is SVGEGT. CDR3 bases: TGTGCCAGCAGTCCCCCTGTGGGTATGGAACAGGAAGACGAGCAGTACTTC. Its protein is CASSPPVGMEQEDEQYF.

This clonotype has more than one count but fewer than ten. The V and J genes are TRBV7-2 and TRBJ2-1, with D perhaps matching TRBD2 (5 bases). Germline loops: CDR1 SGHTA, CDR2 FQGNSA. V was pared by 5 bases and J by 7 bases, with 21 bases between. The CDR3 covers 16 residues. The CDR3, as DNA: TGTGCCAGCAGCCCAAAAGGGAGAAAAGAGACGAATGAGCAGTTCTTC. It is translated as CASSPKGRKETNEQFF.

The chain combines TRBV5-1 with TRBJ2-1; 9 nucleotides match TRBD2. V trimming: 3 bases; J trimming: 1 base; junction bases outside the gene matches: 2. The CDR3 is made up of 15 amino acids. CDR1 SGHRS and CDR2 YFSETQ come from the germline V gene. CDR3 amino acids: CASSWTSDSYNEQFF. CDR3 bases: TGCGCCAGCAGCTGGACTAGCGATTCCTACAATGAGCAGTTCTTC.

A note on this clonotype: This may stem from a read error, because a much larger clone lies one nucleotide away. V is TRBV12-3 or TRBV12-4 and J is TRBJ1-1; D is uncertain. Trimming cost V 3 bases and J 7 bases, with 18 bases left between them. This CDR3 has 15 residues. The CDR3 spells CASSFLGGGVNEAFF. The CDR3 nucleotides are TGTGCCAGCAGTTTCCTCGGAGGTGGGGTAAATGAAGCTTTCTTT.

In this sample, this clonotype turned up a few times. The chain links TRBV11-1 to TRBJ1-2; 7 positions agree with TRBD1. The CDR3 totals 18 residues. With 5 bases clipped from V and 3 bases from J, the junction kept 18 bases outside the gene matches. CDR1 is SGHAT and CDR2 is FQDESV in the germline V gene (reference sequence). The CDR3 protein is CASSRNVGQERFDYGYTF. Written as DNA, the CDR3 is TGTGCCAGCAGCCGAAACGTAGGACAGGAGAGGTTCGACTATGGCTACACCTTC.

This clonotype has just a few counts. This chain joins TRBV9 and TRBJ2-1, with 7 bases fitting TRBD2. This CDR3 has 14 residues. The germline CDR1 and CDR2 sequences are SGDLS and YYNGEE. V trimming: 4 bases; J trimming: 4 bases; junction bases outside the gene matches: 5. CDR3 DNA sequence: TGTGCCAGCAGCTCGCGGACTAGATACAATGAGCAGTTCTTC. The encoded protein is CASSSRTRYNEQFF.

The chain links TRBV6-2 or TRBV6-3 to TRBJ2-1; 9 nucleotides align to TRBD2. The CDR3 has 17 amino acids. Trimming removed 1 base from V and 8 bases from J; junction bases left unmatched: 12. Germline V gives CDR1 MNHEY, CDR2 SVGEGT. CDR3 in DNA: TGTGCCAGCAGTTACTTATTAGCGGGAGCCCTCTTGGATGAGCAGTTCTTC. Translated: CASSYLLAGALLDEQFF.

This clonotype was seen at least ten times. The rearrangement joins TRBV29-1 to TRBJ2-2; D might be TRBD2 (5 bases). Germline-derived CDR1 and CDR2 are SQVTM and ANQGSEA. V lost 4 bases and J lost 11, with 11 bases in between. This CDR3 is 11 amino acids long. Here the CDR3 reads CSVVPRGELFF. The DNA for the CDR3 is TGCAGCGTTGTACCCCGGGGTGAGCTGTTTTTT.

This chain connects TRBV6-6 to TRBJ1-5; D uncertain. The CDR3 has 13 residues. V was shortened by 6 bases and J by 1 base, with 7 bases between the two germline ends. Germline CDR1 is MNHNY and CDR2 is SVGAGI (reference sequence). In DNA form, the CDR3 reads TGTGCCAGCAGACCTAGCAGCAATCAGCCCCAGCATTTT. Translated: CASRPSSNQPQHF.

The chain links TRBV20-1 to TRBJ2-7; 10 bases map to TRBD1. There are 14 residues in the CDR3. The junction had 4 bases not matched to a gene; V was cut back by 3 bases and J by 2 bases. The germline V gene has CDR1 DFQATT and CDR2 SNEGSKA (reference sequence). The CDR3 DNA follows: TGCAGTGCTAGGGGGGGACAGGGGACCTACGAGCAGTACTTC. Its translation: CSARGGQGTYEQYF.

This clonotype was seen more than once but under ten times. This chain joins TRBV6-5 and TRBJ2-3; D ambiguous. This CDR3 spans 15 amino acids. V lost 2 bases to trimming and J lost 4 bases, with 13 bases between them. Germline CDR1 is MNHEY and CDR2 is SVGAGI. In DNA, the CDR3 is TGTGCCAGCAGTTACCTCCGTTCCCGCGCAGATACGCAGTATTTT. The encoded protein is CASSYLRSRADTQYF.

This clonotype appeared many times. V usage is TRBV4-1 and J usage is TRBJ2-5; TRBD2 is a possible D gene (6 bases). In germline, CDR1 is MGHRA, CDR2 YSYEKL. This CDR3 contains 17 residues. Trimming cost V 0 bases and J 2 bases, with 16 bases left between them. The DNA of the CDR3 is TGCGCCAGCAGCCAAGAATCCAGCGGAGGGCCTCAAGAGACCCAGTACTTC. This gives the protein CASSQESSGGPQETQYF.

This clonotype was observed a few times. The chain couples TRBV7-6 to TRBJ2-2; D call uncertain. The CDR3 has 14 residues. The V end was cut by 2 bases, the J end by 0 bases, with 4 bases between. Germline V gene lookup returns CDR1 SGHVS and CDR2 FNYEAQ. CDR3 sequence reads: CASSLWSNTGELFF. The CDR3 coding sequence is TGTGCCAGCAGCTTATGGTCGAACACCGGGGAGCTGTTTTTT.

This clonotype was seen at least ten times. This chain uses TRBV7-9 with TRBJ1-2; 8 nucleotides align to TRBD1. The CDR3 is 14 amino acids. CDR1 is SEHNR, CDR2 FQNEAQ, per germline (reference sequence). V lost 6 bases and J lost 1; bases outside the gene matches: 4. The CDR3 is CASRPGQGNYGYTF. The CDR3, as DNA: TGTGCCAGCAGACCAGGACAGGGTAACTATGGCTACACCTTC. Complete variable domain (other parts from reference TRBV7-9 and TRBJ1-2): DTGVSQNPRHKITKRGQNVTFRCDPISEHNRLYWYRQTLGQGPEFLTYFQNEAQLEKSRLLSDRFSAERPKGSFSTLEIQRTEQGDSAMYLCASRPGQGNYGYTFGSGTRLTVV.

The chain is built from TRBV12-3 or TRBV12-4 and TRBJ1-3, with D perhaps TRBD1 (5 bases). V was trimmed by 7 bases and J by 0 bases, leaving 7 bases between them. CDR3 length equals 13 residues. The chain's CDR3 is CASTTGSGNTIYF. CDR3 sequence (DNA): TGTGCCAGCACCACAGGCTCTGGAAACACCATATATTTT.

The rearrangement joins TRBV12-3 or TRBV12-4 to TRBJ1-2; 8 positions match TRBD1. This CDR3 comprises 15 residues. Trimming removed 5 bases from V and 7 bases from J; junction bases left unmatched: 12. This CDR3 reads CASSGAWGQDFGYTF. The CDR3 DNA reads TGTGCCAGCAGTGGAGCCTGGGGACAGGACTTTGGCTACACCTTC.

In this sample, this clonotype turned up a few times. This rearrangement joins TRBV5-6 to TRBJ2-3, with no clear D. The CDR3 length is 15 residues. Trimming cost V 1 base and J 2 bases, with 11 bases left between them. Germline assignment: CDR1 SGHDT and CDR2 YYEEEE. This chain's CDR3 is CASSLWIEYTDTQYF. The CDR3 DNA sequence: TGTGCCAGCAGCTTGTGGATCGAATACACAGATACGCAGTATTTT. Filled out from reference TRBV5-6 and TRBJ2-3, the complete variable domain reads DAGVTQSPTHLIKTRGQQVTLRCSPKSGHDTVSWYQQALGQGPQFIFQYYEEEERQRGNFPDRFSGHQFPNYSSELNVNALLLGDSALYLCASSLWIEYTDTQYFGPGTRLTVL.

The table lists this clonotype with many counts. This chain joins TRBV29-1 and TRBJ2-1, with D maybe TRBD2 (5 bases). The CDR3 has 15 amino acids. V was cut by 3 bases and J by 0 bases, with 12 bases left in between. The germline gives CDR1 SQVTM, CDR2 ANQGSEA. CDR3 region: CSVDSAAFSYNEQFF. For the CDR3, the DNA is TGCAGCGTTGATTCAGCGGCCTTCTCCTACAATGAGCAGTTCTTC.

The gene calls are TRBV4-3 and TRBJ1-2, with D possibly matching TRBD1 (5 bases). The length of the CDR3 is 15 residues. Trimming cost V 1 base and J 1 base, with 10 bases left between them. Per germline, CDR1 LGHNA and CDR2 YSLEER. The CDR3 protein is CASSQGQLNNYGYTF. The CDR3 DNA reads as TGCGCCAGCAGCCAAGGACAGTTAAATAACTATGGCTACACCTTC.

This clonotype has just a few counts. The rearrangement uses TRBV20-1 and TRBJ2-1, with TRBD2 matching 9 bases. Germline-derived CDR1 and CDR2 are DFQATT and SNEGSKA (reference sequence). Losses at the gene ends were 4 bases for V and 6 bases for J; bases not matched to a gene: 10. The CDR3 covers 15 residues. DNA for the CDR3: TGCAGTGCTAATGGCGGCGGGAGGGCTTTCAATGAGCAGTTCTTC. This codes for CSANGGGRAFNEQFF.

The sample holds a few counts of this clonotype. The chain employs TRBV27 and TRBJ2-7; TRBD2 matches at 7 bases. This CDR3 has 15 amino acids. Germline CDR1 reads MNHEY; CDR2 reads SMNVEV (reference sequence). Trimming cost V 2 bases and J 4 bases; bases outside gene matches: 8. DNA of the CDR3: TGTGCCAGCAGTTTAGGTCCGGGGGGATGGTACGAGCAGTACTTC. Its translation is CASSLGPGGWYEQYF.

The chain links TRBV4-2 to TRBJ1-2; D unresolved. The CDR3 loop spans 15 amino acids. V lost 0 bases, J lost 2 bases, and 10 bases lay in between. Germline-derived CDR1 and CDR2 are LGHNA and YNFKEQ. The CDR3: CASSQDPPENYGYTF. The CDR3 DNA reads as TGTGCCAGCAGCCAAGATCCCCCAGAAAACTATGGCTACACCTTC.